This TCR beta chain emerged from a study of early T cells in non-severe SARS-CoV-2 infection. Across the whole study: The chains were unpaired, and the sequenced material was bulk RNA from unsorted whole blood.

The table lists this clonotype with a few counts. The antigen is not known. Attachment of unique molecular identifiers to individual cDNA molecules was performed. TCRdb re-called the 5' RACE reads through MiXCR, storing one row per CDR3 protein. This table has about 49,000 distinct CDR3 sequences, around 12% appearing once. Study findings and constraints: Matching against VDJdb likely underestimated virus-specific expansions, favoring anti-spike CD8.

CDR1 is DFQATT, CDR2 SNEGSKA, per germline (reference sequence). The CDR3 runs 15 residues. Trimming shortened V by 2 bases and J by 5 bases, and 18 bases separated the two germline ends. The rearrangement joins TRBV20-1 to TRBJ2-5; D not certain. This specimen was whole blood, taken at baseline. The sequence derives from an adult who was a healthcare worker with PCR-confirmed SARS-CoV-2 infection or an uninfected control (not recorded which). The CDR3 nucleotides read TGCAGTGCTAGACTCCGGGCCCCCCGGCAGGAGACCCAGTACTTC. It encodes CSARLRAPRQETQYF.